This T cell receptor beta chain is from a study of shared clonotypes between healthy human individuals. The assay ran at deep level. Around 220 ng DNA, 30,000 or so T cell genomes, went into each sorted-subset replicate PCR. Profiled with immunoSEQ multiplex PCR; TCRdb holds only in-frame clones, not every one. This sample has some 980,000 clones, with 60% to 85% found just once. This clone was detected a few times. At the DNA level, this CDR3 is encoded by other sequences in the same sample as well. This CDR3 has 14 residues. The V end lost 2 bases, the J end lost 0 bases, and 7 bases lay between the germline ends. The germline V gene has CDR1 MNHEY and CDR2 SVGAGI.

This rearrangement joins TRBV6-5 to TRBJ1-1; D gene unclear. Sample: memory CD4+ T cells sorted from blood. Described subset: CD45RA-negative fraction. This sequence originates from a man in his late teens or twenties in good health. In nucleotides, the CDR3 is TGTGCCAGCAGTTACCCGGGGATGAACACTGAAGCTTTCTTT. Translating gives CASSYPGMNTEAFF.